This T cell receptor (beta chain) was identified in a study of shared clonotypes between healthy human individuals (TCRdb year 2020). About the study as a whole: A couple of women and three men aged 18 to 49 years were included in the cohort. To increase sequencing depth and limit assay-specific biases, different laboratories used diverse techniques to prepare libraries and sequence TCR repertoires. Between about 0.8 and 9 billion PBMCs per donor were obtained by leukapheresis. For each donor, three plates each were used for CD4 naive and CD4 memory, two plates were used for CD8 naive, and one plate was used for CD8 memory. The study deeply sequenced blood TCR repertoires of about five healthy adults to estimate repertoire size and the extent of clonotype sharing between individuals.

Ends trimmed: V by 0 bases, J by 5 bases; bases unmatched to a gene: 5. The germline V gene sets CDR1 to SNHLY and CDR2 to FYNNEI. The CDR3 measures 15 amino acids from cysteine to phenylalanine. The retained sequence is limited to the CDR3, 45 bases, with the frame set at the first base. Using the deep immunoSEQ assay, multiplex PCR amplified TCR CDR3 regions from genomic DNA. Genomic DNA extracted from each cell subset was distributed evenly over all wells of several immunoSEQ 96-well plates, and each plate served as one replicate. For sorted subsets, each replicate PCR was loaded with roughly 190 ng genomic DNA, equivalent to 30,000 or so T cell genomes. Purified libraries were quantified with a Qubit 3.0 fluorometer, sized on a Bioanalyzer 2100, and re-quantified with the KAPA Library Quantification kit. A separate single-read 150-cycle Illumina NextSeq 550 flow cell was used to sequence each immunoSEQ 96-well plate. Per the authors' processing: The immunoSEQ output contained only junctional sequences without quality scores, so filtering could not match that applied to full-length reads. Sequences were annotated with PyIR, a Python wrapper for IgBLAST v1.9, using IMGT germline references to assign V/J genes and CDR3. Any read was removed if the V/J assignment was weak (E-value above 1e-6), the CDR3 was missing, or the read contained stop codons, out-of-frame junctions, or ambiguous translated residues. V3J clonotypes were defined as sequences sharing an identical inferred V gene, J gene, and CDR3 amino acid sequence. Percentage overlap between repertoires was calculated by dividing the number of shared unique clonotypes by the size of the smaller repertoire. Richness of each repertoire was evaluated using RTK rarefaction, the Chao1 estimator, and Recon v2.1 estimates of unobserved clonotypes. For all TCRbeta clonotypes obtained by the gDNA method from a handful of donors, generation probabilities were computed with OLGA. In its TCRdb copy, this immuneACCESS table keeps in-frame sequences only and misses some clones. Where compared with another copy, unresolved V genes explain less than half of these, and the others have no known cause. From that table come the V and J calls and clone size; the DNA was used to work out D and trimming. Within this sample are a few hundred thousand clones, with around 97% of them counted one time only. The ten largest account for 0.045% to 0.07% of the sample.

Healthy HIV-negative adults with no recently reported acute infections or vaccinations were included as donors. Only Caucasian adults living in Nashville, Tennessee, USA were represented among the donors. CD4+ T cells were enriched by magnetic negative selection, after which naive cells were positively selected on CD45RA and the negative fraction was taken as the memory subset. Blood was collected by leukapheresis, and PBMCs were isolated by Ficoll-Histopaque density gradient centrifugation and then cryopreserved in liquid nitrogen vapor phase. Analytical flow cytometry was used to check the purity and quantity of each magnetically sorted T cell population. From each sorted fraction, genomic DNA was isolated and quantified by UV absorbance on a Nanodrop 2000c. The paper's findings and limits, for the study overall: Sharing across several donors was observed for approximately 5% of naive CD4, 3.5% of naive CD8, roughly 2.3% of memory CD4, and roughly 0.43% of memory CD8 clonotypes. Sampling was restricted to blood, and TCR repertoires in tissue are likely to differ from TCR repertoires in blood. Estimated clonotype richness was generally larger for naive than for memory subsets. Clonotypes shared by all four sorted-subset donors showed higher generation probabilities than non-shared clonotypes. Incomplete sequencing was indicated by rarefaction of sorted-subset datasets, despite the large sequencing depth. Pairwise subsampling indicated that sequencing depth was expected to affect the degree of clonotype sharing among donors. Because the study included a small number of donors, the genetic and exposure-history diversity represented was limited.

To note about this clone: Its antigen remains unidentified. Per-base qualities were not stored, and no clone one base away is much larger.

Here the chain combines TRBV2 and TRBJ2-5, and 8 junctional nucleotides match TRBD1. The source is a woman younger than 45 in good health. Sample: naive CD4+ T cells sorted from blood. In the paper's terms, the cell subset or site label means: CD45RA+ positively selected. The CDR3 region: CASSEAYRGAETQYF. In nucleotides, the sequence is TGTGCCAGCAGTGAAGCCTACAGGGGGGCCGAGACCCAGTACTTC.